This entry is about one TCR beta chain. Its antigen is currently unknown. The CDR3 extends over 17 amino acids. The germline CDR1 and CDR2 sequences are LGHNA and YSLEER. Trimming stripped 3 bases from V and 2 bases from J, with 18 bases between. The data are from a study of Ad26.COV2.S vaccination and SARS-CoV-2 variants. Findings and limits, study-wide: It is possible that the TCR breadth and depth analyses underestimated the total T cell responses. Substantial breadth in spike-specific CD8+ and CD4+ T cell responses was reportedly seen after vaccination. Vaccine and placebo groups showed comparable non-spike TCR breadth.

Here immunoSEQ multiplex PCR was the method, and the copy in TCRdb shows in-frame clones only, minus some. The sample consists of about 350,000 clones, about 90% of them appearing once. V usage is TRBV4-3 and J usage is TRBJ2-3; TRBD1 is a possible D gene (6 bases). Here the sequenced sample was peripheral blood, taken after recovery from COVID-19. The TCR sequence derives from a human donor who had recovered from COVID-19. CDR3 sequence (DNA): TGCGCCAGCAGCCATCACAGGGTGGAATCCCTCACAGATACGCAGTATTTT. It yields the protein CASSHHRVESLTDTQYF.